Sequencing of this T cell receptor beta chain was carried out in a study of response to subunit inactivated influenza vaccine. Findings of the study overall: Every seasonal influenza vaccination brings in few new T cells, the authors suggested.

On this clonotype itself: Its antigen is unidentified.

TCRdb analysed the RT-PCR reads with MiXCR anew, one entry per CDR3 protein. The sample has some 190,000 distinct CDR3 sequences; around 15% are singletons. The sample consisted of CD8+ T cells sorted from PBMCs, taken 4 to 6 days after vaccination. This TCR was recovered from a man between 50 and 59 years old who received an inactivated influenza vaccine.

The CDR3 is CAICPWTGDSFSTDTQYF. The CDR3 coding sequence is TGTGCCATCTGCCCCTGGACAGGAGACTCGTTTTCCACAGATACGCAGTATTTT. V and J are TRBV2 and TRBJ2-3, with TRBD1 matching 7 bases. The germline V gene encodes CDR1 SNHLY and CDR2 FYNNEI. Losses at the gene ends were 10 bases for V and 2 bases for J; bases not matched to a gene: 21. The CDR3 has 18 amino acids.